The 14 T cell receptor beta chains below come from one sample, sequenced in a study of T cells in Graves' hyperthyroidism and ophthalmopathy. TCR beta CDR3 sequences were amplified from RNA transcripts. The primer set for the first-round RT-PCR of the TCR CDR3 was HTBI. TCRdb itself ran the multiplex PCR reads through MiXCR, one entry per CDR3 protein. The sample holds 500,000 to 800,000 distinct CDR3 sequences, 45% seen once. Sequencing input: peripheral blood or thyroid tissue (not recorded which). These receptors were obtained from an adult man with Graves' disease, either hyperthyroidism or ophthalmopathy (not recorded which).

For this clonotype: Being one base from a much bigger clone, this may be a read error. This chain links TRBV20-1 with TRBJ2-6, with 8 bases matching TRBD2. J lost 2 bases, V lost 6 bases, and 9 bases had no gene match. The CDR3 is made up of 16 amino acids. The germline V gene has CDR1 DFQATT and CDR2 SNEGSKA (reference sequence). This chain's CDR3 is CSARPTGGAGANVLTF. The CDR3 nucleotides read TGCAGTGCACGCCCCACGGGAGGGGCTGGGGCCAACGTCCTGACTTTC.

This clonotype was seen at least ten times. The V gene is TRBV10-3, the J gene TRBJ1-5; D is undetermined. V shed 4 bases and J shed 6 bases, with 16 bases lying between them. Germline V gives CDR1 ENHRY, CDR2 SYGVKD. The CDR3 totals 15 residues. CDR3: CAISGGPTVSQPQHF. The CDR3 bases are TGTGCCATCAGTGGCGGGCCGACGGTTAGTCAGCCCCAGCATTTT.

This clonotype was observed at least ten times. This rearrangement joins TRBV29-1 to TRBJ2-3; possibly TRBD2 for D (5 bases). Germline assignment: CDR1 SQVTM and CDR2 ANQGSEA. Trimming pared 8 bases from V and 6 bases from J, leaving 12 bases between. CDR3 length equals 11 residues. For the CDR3, the DNA is TGCAGCTCTGACTACCTTGATACGCAGTATTTT. Translation gives CSSDYLDTQYF.

A remark on this clonotype: This may come from a read error, since a much larger clone is one base off. The chain is built from TRBV11-1 and TRBJ1-2; TRBD1 aligns across 10 bases. This CDR3 region has 16 residues. The germline V gene has CDR1 SGHAT and CDR2 FQDESV (reference sequence). V gave up 5 bases and J gave up 8 bases; unmatched junction bases: 14. CDR3 sequence: CASSPQFAGTGVGYTF. DNA of the CDR3: TGTGCCAGCAGCCCCCAGTTTGCCGGGACAGGGGTAGGCTACACCTTC.

In its sample, this clonotype was seen many times. CDR3 sequence: CASSGQGVGNQPQHF. The CDR3 DNA reads as TGCGCCAGCAGTGGACAGGGCGTGGGCAATCAGCCCCAGCATTTT. J is TRBJ1-5 and V is TRBV10-1; the match to TRBD1 covers 7 bases. The trim removed 4 bases at V and 2 bases at J, leaving 5 bases unmatched. This CDR3 has 15 residues. Germline V gene lookup returns CDR1 WNHNN and CDR2 SYGVQD (reference sequence).

This clonotype has a single count. The J gene is TRBJ1-5, the V gene TRBV25-1, with 10 bases that match TRBD1. This CDR3 comprises 15 residues. Germline V gene sequence: CDR1 MGHDK, CDR2 SYGVNS. Losses at the gene ends were 4 bases for V and 4 bases for J; bases not matched to a gene: 4. The CDR3 DNA is TGTGCCAGCAGTGCAGGACAGGGGGTGAATCAGCCCCAGCATTTT. Protein: CASSAGQGVNQPQHF.

The chain combines TRBV9 with TRBJ1-1; D might be TRBD1 (6 bases). The germline V and J ends were trimmed by 4 bases and 10 bases, with 23 bases remaining between them. Germline CDR1 reads SGDLS; CDR2 reads YYNGEE. The CDR3 runs to 15 residues. The DNA of the CDR3 is TGTGCCAGCAGCCAAAGGACAGTTGGGGGGATCGGAGCTTTCTTT. As protein: CASSQRTVGGIGAFF.

The chain links TRBV7-3 to TRBJ1-3; TRBD1 is a possible D gene (6 bases). The CDR3 runs 16 residues. V lost 2 bases to trimming and J lost 2 bases, with 13 bases between them. Germline values: CDR1 SGHTA, CDR2 FQGTGA. CDR3 nucleotide sequence: TGTGCCAGCAGCTTAGGAGGGGGGCGCACTGGAAACACCATATATTTT. Its protein is CASSLGGGRTGNTIYF.

Of note for this clonotype: One end of the junction fails to match germline, which may point to a read error. The chain has TRBV7-9 and TRBJ1-5, with D hard to call. Germline V gene data show CDR1 as SEHNR and CDR2 as FQNEAQ (reference sequence). This CDR3 region has 15 residues. CDR3 bases: TGTACCAGCAGCTCCCTAGGACGGATCAATCAGCCCCAGCATTTT. This gives the protein CTSSSLGRINQPQHF.

This clonotype was seen a handful of times. The chain recombines TRBV7-8 with TRBJ2-7; D possibly corresponds to TRBD1 (6 bases). V was trimmed by 3 bases and J by 0 bases, leaving 15 bases between them. Germline CDR1 reads SGHVS; CDR2 reads FQNEAQ. The CDR3 has 16 amino acids. The CDR3 DNA reads TGTGCCAGCAGCTTGGGCACACAGGGATTCTCCTACGAGCAGTACTTC. The encoded protein is CASSLGTQGFSYEQYF.

The CDR3 sequence is CASSFNSLGTSNEKLFF. The CDR3 DNA is TGCGCCAGCAGCTTCAATAGTCTCGGGACCTCGAATGAAAAACTGTTTTTT. This chain links TRBV5-1 with TRBJ1-4, with D tentatively TRBD1 (5 bases). The CDR3 is 17 residues long. Germline values: CDR1 SGHRS, CDR2 YFSETQ. V shed 2 bases and J shed 5 bases, with 19 bases lying between them.

This chain connects TRBV2 to TRBJ1-1; D unclear. The CDR3 extends over 13 amino acids. The germline CDR1 and CDR2 sequences are SNHLY and FYNNEI. CDR3 amino acids: CAESWPGNTEAFF. The CDR3 coding sequence is TGTGCGGAGAGCTGGCCAGGTAACACTGAAGCTTTCTTT.

This clonotype occurred many times. The chain has TRBV7-9 and TRBJ2-5; possibly TRBD2 for D (5 bases). V shed 5 bases and J shed 4 bases, with 20 bases lying between them. This CDR3 contains 16 residues. Per germline, CDR1 SEHNR and CDR2 FQNEAQ (reference sequence). The CDR3 here is CASSDPGSAGSETQYF. The CDR3 DNA is TGTGCCAGCAGCGACCCGGGGAGCGCTGGGTCAGAGACCCAGTACTTC.

The genes are TRBV15 and TRBJ2-5; TRBD1 is a possible D gene (7 bases). CDR1 LNHNV and CDR2 YYDKDF come from the germline V gene (reference sequence). The ends were cut back, 5 bases at V and 9 bases at J, with 19 bases in the middle. The CDR3 has 14 amino acids. CDR3 amino acids: CATSLDREAQPQYF. CDR3 bases: TGTGCCACCAGCCTAGACAGGGAGGCTCAGCCCCAGTACTTC.